This TCR beta chain was captured by sequencing in a study of T cells after yellow fever vaccination. The CDR3 sequence is 15 residues long. V lost 2 bases to trimming and J lost 5 bases, with 15 bases between them. Germline V lookup: CDR1 SGHTA, CDR2 FQGNSA. Each CDR3 protein gets one entry after TCRdb re-called the 5' RACE reads with MiXCR. This sample has some 320,000 distinct CDR3 sequences, with 8.7% found just once. Sequenced here: CD4+ T cells sorted from PBMCs, sampled 5 days after the yellow fever booster vaccination. The clonotype originates from a man aged 18 to 29 who received the YFV17D yellow fever vaccine. The chain employs TRBV7-2 and TRBJ1-1; unclear D gene. The CDR3 loop reads CASSLKTGARTEAFF. The CDR3 DNA reads as TGTGCCAGCAGCTTAAAGACGGGCGCCAGGACTGAAGCTTTCTTT.